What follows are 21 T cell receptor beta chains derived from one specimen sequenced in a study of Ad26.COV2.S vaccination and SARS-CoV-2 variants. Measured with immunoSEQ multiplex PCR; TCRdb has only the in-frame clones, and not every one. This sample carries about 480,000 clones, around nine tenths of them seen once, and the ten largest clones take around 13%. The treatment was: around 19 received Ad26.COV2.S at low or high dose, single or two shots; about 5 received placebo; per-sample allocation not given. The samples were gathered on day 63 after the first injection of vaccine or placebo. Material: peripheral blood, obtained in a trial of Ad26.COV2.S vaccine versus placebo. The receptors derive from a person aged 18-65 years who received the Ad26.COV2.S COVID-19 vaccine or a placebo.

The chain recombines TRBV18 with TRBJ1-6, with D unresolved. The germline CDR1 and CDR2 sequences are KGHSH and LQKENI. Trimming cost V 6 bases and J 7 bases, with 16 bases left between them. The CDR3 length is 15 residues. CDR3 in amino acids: CASSQESIPNSPLHF. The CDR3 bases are TGTGCCAGCTCCCAGGAATCAATCCCCAATTCACCCCTCCACTTT. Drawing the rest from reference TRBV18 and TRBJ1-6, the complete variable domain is NAGVMQNPRHLVRRRGQEARLRCSPMKGHSHVYWYRQLPEEGLKFMVYLQKENIIDESGMPKERFSAEFPKEGPSILRIQQVVRGDSAAYFCASSQESIPNSPLHFGNGTRLTVT.

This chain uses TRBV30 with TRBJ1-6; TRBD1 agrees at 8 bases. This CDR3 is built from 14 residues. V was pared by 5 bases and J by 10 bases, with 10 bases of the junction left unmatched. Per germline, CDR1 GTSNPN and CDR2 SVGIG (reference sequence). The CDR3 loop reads CAWGLDRERSPLHF. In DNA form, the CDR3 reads TGTGCCTGGGGCCTGGACAGGGAAAGGTCACCCCTCCACTTT. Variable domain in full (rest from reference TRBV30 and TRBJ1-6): SQTIHQWPATLVQPVGSPLSLECTVEGTSNPNLYWYRQAAGRGLQLLFYSVGIGQISSEVPQNLSASRPQDRQFILSSKKLLLSDSGFYLCAWGLDRERSPLHFGNGTRLTVT.

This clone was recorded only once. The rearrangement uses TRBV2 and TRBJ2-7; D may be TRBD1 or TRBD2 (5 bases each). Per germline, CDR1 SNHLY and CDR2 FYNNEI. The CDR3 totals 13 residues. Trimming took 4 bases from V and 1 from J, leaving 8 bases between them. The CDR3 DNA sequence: TGTGCCAGCAGTGCGGGGCGGTCCTACGAGCAGTACTTC. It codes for CASSAGRSYEQYF.

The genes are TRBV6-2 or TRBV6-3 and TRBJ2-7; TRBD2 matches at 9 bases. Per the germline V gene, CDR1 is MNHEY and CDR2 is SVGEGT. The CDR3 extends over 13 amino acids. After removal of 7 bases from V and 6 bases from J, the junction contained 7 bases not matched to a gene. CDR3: CASNPSTSGEQYF. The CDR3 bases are TGTGCCAGCAACCCCTCGACTAGCGGCGAGCAGTACTTC.

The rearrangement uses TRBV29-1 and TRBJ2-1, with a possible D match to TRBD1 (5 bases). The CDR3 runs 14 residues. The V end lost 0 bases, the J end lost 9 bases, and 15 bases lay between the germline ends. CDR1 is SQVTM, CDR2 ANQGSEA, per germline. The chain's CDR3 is CSVEEVPGSGEQFF. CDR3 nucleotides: TGCAGCGTTGAAGAGGTACCAGGGTCCGGTGAGCAGTTCTTC.

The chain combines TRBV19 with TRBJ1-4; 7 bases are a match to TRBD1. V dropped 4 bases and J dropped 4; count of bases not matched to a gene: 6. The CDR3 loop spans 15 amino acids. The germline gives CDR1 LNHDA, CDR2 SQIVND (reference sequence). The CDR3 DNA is TGTGCCAGTAGTACCTCCGGGACAGATAATGAAAAACTGTTTTTT. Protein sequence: CASSTSGTDNEKLFF. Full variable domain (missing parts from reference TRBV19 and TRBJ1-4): DGGITQSPKYLFRKEGQNVTLSCEQNLNHDAMYWYRQDPGQGLRLIYYSQIVNDFQKGDIAEGYSVSREKKESFPLTVTSAQKNPTAFYLCASSTSGTDNEKLFFGSGTQLSVL.

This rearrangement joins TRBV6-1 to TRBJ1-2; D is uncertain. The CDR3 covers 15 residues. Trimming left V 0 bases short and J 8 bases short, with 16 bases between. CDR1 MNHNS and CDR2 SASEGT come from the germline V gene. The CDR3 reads CASSEAGGDLGGYTF. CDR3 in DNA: TGTGCCAGCAGTGAAGCGGGTGGCGACCTGGGGGGCTACACCTTC.

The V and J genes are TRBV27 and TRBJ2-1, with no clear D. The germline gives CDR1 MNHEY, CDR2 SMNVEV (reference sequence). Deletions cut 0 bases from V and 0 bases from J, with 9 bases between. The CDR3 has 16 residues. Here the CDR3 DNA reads TGTGCCAGCAGTTTATCTCCCCCTAGCTCCTACAATGAGCAGTTCTTC. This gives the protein CASSLSPPSSYNEQFF.

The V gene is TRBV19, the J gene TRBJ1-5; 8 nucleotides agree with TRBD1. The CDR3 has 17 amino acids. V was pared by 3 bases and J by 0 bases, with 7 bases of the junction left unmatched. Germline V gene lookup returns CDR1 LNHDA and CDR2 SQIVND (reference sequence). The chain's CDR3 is CASSISRGQGSNQPQHF. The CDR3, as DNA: TGTGCCAGTAGTATTTCGAGAGGACAGGGTAGCAATCAGCCCCAGCATTTT.

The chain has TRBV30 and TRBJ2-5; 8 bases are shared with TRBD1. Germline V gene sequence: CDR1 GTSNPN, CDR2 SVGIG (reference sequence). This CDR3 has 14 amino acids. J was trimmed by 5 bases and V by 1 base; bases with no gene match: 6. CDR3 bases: TGTGCCTGGAGTGAGCAGGGGGCGCGGGAGACCCAGTACTTC. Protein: CAWSEQGARETQYF.

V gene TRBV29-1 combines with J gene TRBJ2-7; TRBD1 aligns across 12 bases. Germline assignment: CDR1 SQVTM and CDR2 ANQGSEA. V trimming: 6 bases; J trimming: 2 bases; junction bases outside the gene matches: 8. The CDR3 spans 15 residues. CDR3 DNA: TGCAGCGTCCGGGGGACAGGGGGCTTTACCTACGAGCAGTACTTC. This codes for CSVRGTGGFTYEQYF.

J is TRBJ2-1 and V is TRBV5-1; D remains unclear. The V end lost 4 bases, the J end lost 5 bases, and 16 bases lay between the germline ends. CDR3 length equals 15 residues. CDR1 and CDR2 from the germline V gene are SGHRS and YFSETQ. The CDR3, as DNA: TGCGCCAGCAGCACCCGATCCGGCCCAAACAATGAGCAGTTCTTC. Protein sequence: CASSTRSGPNNEQFF.

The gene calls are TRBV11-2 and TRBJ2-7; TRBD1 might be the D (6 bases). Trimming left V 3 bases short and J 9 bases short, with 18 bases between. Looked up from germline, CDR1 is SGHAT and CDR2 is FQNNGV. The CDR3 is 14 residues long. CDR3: CASSFDRLGSWQYF. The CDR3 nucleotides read TGTGCCAGCAGCTTCGACAGGCTCGGCTCTTGGCAGTACTTC.

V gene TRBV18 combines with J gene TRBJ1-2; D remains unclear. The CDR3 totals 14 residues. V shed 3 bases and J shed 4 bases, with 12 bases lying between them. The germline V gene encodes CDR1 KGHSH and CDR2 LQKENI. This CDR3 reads CASSPGPISYGYTF. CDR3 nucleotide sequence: TGTGCCAGCTCACCCGGGCCAATTTCCTATGGCTACACCTTC.

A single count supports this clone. CDR3 bases: TGCAGTCGGAAGGGGGTGGAGACCCAGTACTTC. Residues: CSRKGVETQYF. The chain couples TRBV20-1 to TRBJ2-5; tentatively, D is TRBD1 (6 bases). V lost 8 bases to trimming and J lost 5 bases, with 12 bases between them. The CDR3 sequence is 11 residues long. CDR1 is DFQATT, CDR2 SNEGSKA, per germline (reference sequence).

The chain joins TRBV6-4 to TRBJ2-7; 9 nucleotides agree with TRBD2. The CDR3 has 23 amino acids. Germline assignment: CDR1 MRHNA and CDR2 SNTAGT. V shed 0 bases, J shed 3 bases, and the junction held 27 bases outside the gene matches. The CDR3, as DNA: TGTGCCAGCAGTGACTCGAAAATTGGGCGGGAGGGCCCAGGTGGTTCATCCTACTACGAGCAGTACTTC. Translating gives CASSDSKIGREGPGGSSYYEQYF.

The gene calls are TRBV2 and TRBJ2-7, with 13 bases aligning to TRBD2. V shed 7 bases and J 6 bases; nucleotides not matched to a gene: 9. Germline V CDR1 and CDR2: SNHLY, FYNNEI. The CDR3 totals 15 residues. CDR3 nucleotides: TGTGCCAGCACCAGAGGACTAGCGGGAGCGGGCGAGCAGTACTTC. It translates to CASTRGLAGAGEQYF.

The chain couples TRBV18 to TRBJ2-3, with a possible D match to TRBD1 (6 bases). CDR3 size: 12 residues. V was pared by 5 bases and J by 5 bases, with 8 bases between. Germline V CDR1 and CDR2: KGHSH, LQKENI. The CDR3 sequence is CASSSRGDTQYF. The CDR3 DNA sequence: TGTGCCAGCTCATCCAGGGGAGATACGCAGTATTTT.

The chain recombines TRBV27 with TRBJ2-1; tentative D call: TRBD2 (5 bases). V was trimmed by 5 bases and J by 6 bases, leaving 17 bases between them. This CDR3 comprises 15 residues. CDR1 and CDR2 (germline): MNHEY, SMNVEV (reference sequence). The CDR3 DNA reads TGTGCCAGCAGTCCGGGGATTTTATTGCGCAATGAGCAGTTCTTC. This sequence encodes CASSPGILLRNEQFF.

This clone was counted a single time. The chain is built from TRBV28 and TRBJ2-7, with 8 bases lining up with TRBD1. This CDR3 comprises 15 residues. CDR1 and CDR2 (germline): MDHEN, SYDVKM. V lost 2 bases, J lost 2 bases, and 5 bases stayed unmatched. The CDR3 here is CASSLVDRGPYEQYF. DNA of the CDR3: TGTGCCAGCAGTTTAGTAGACAGGGGCCCCTACGAGCAGTACTTC.

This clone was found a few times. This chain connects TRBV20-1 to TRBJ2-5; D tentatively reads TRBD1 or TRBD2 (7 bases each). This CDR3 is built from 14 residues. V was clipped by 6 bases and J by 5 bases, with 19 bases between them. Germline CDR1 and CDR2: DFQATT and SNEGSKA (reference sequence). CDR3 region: CSASPTGEGETQYF. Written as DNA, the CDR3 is TGCAGTGCGAGTCCTACAGGGGAGGGGGAGACCCAGTACTTC.